The 22 T cell receptor beta chains below were found in one sample sequenced in a study of T cells in Graves' hyperthyroidism and ophthalmopathy. Amplification yielded TCR beta CDR3 regions, with RNA transcripts as the source. The HTBI primer set served for first-round RT-PCR of the TCR CDR3. Using its own MiXCR run on the multiplex PCR reads, TCRdb lists one record per CDR3 protein. The table has 600,000 to 900,000 distinct CDR3 sequences, 16% seen once. The material sequenced was blood. The receptor source for this set is a man between 18 and 35 years old with Graves' hyperthyroidism.

This clonotype appeared many times. The rearrangement links TRBV18 to TRBJ1-5, with unresolved D. Trimming shortened V by 3 bases and J by 3 bases, and 6 bases separated the two germline ends. From germline, CDR1 is KGHSH and CDR2 LQKENI. This CDR3 spans 13 amino acids. CDR3 DNA: TGTGCCAGCTCACCGGATATCAATCAGCCCCAGCATTTT. This sequence encodes CASSPDINQPQHF. Filled out from reference TRBV18 and TRBJ1-5, the complete variable domain reads NAGVMQNPRHLVRRRGQEARLRCSPMKGHSHVYWYRQLPEEGLKFMVYLQKENIIDESGMPKERFSAEFPKEGPSILRIQQVVRGDSAAYFCASSPDINQPQHFGDGTRLSIL.

In this sample, this clonotype turned up a few times. This chain uses TRBV13 with TRBJ1-2; 7 nucleotides line up with TRBD1. J gave up 7 bases and V 5 bases, and 10 bases lay outside the gene matches. The germline gives CDR1 PRHDT, CDR2 FYEKMQ (reference sequence). This CDR3 is built from 14 residues. The CDR3 region has the DNA TGTGCCAGCAGCCCGGGACAGAGCCCGGGTGGCTACACCTTC. It translates to CASSPGQSPGGYTF.

This clonotype appeared a few times. The chain recombines TRBV3-1 with TRBJ2-7; no clear D gene. The V end lost 1 base, the J end lost 2 bases, and 9 bases lay between the germline ends. The CDR3 is 14 residues long. The germline CDR1 and CDR2 sequences are LGHDT and YNNKEL (reference sequence). The CDR3 sequence: CASSQVGLTYEQYF. The CDR3 DNA is TGTGCCAGCAGCCAAGTCGGTCTAACCTACGAGCAGTACTTC.

This chain connects TRBV11-2 to TRBJ1-4; no clear D. Trimming took off 5 bases at V and 6 bases at J, with 13 bases between the two ends. The CDR3 length is 14 residues. CDR1 and CDR2 from the germline V gene are SGHAT and FQNNGV. In DNA, the CDR3 is TGTGCCAGCAGCCCCGGCCCCTGGGATGAAAAACTGTTTTTT. Translation: CASSPGPWDEKLFF.

The chain uses TRBV25-1 and TRBJ1-4, with unresolved D. Germline values: CDR1 MGHDK, CDR2 SYGVNS. Trimming stripped 1 base from V and 8 bases from J, with 11 bases between. The CDR3 runs to 14 residues. The CDR3: CASSEFETAEKLFF. In DNA, the CDR3 is TGTGCCAGCAGTGAATTTGAGACGGCGGAAAAACTGTTTTTT.

This clonotype came up many times. This chain connects TRBV7-9 to TRBJ2-3; D is unresolved. CDR3 length equals 12 residues. Trimming removed 4 bases at V and 6 bases at J, with 8 bases between. Germline assignment: CDR1 SEHNR and CDR2 FQNEAQ (reference sequence). The chain's CDR3 is CASSSPKDTQYF. Here the CDR3 DNA reads TGTGCCAGCAGCTCCCCTAAGGATACGCAGTATTTT.

This clonotype was counted many times. The chain combines TRBV28 with TRBJ1-2, with D maybe TRBD1 (5 bases). Germline-derived CDR1 and CDR2 are MDHEN and SYDVKM. V was trimmed by 1 base and J by 6 bases, leaving 18 bases between them. CDR3 length: 16 amino acids. The CDR3 DNA follows: TGTGCCAGCAGTTTATTGGCGGTGGGTCAGGGTCATGGCTACACCTTC. Encoded protein: CASSLLAVGQGHGYTF.

In its sample, this clonotype was seen many times. The rearrangement joins TRBV6-2 or TRBV6-3 to TRBJ2-3, with TRBD2 matching over 7 bases. This CDR3 has 13 amino acids. V lost 7 bases, J lost 8 bases, and 9 bases stayed unmatched. Germline CDR1 is MNHEY and CDR2 is SVGEGT. This CDR3 is CASTGREWGTQYF. DNA for the CDR3: TGTGCCAGCACCGGGCGGGAGTGGGGTACGCAGTATTTT.

The chain couples TRBV5-1 to TRBJ2-2; TRBD1 matches 7 bases. The CDR3 sequence is 15 residues long. Germline V gene lookup returns CDR1 SGHRS and CDR2 YFSETQ. The V gene end was trimmed by 4 bases and the J gene end by 0 bases; junction bases not matched to a gene: 3. The DNA for the CDR3 is TGCGCCAGCAGCAAGGACAGGCCGAACACCGGGGAGCTGTTTTTT. Its translation is CASSKDRPNTGELFF.

This clonotype was counted between two and nine times. This sequence joins TRBV7-9 and TRBJ2-7; D gene ambiguous. The CDR3 contains 16 residues. V was trimmed by 0 bases and J by 0 bases, leaving 12 bases between them. CDR1 is SEHNR and CDR2 is FQNEAQ in the germline V gene (reference sequence). The CDR3: CASSLAVGLSSYEQYF. CDR3 sequence (DNA): TGTGCCAGCAGCTTAGCGGTAGGATTAAGCTCCTACGAGCAGTACTTC. Looking up the rest from reference TRBV7-9 and TRBJ2-7 gives the full variable domain: DTGVSQNPRHKITKRGQNVTFRCDPISEHNRLYWYRQTLGQGPEFLTYFQNEAQLEKSRLLSDRFSAERPKGSFSTLEIQRTEQGDSAMYLCASSLAVGLSSYEQYFGPGTRLTVT.

This clonotype was picked up many times. V gene TRBV7-9 combines with J gene TRBJ2-7; maybe TRBD1 (5 bases). V was trimmed by 1 base and J by 3 bases, leaving 13 bases between them. Germline V gene sequence: CDR1 SEHNR, CDR2 FQNEAQ (reference sequence). The length of the CDR3 is 15 residues. In nucleotides, the CDR3 is TGTGCCAGCAGCTTAGAAGGGGCCTTCTTCTACGAGCAGTACTTC. Encoded protein: CASSLEGAFFYEQYF.

This chain uses TRBV18 with TRBJ2-3; 8 bases map to TRBD2. In germline, CDR1 is KGHSH, CDR2 LQKENI. The CDR3 length is 13 residues. V lost 8 bases and J lost 3; bases outside the gene matches: 4. The CDR3 spells CASGTRGTDTQYF. The CDR3 region has the DNA TGTGCCAGCGGGACTAGGGGAACAGATACGCAGTATTTT.

In this sample, this clonotype turned up many times. This chain joins TRBV27 and TRBJ1-1; D not certain. Trimming left V 2 bases short and J 1 base short, with 8 bases between. The CDR3 has 14 residues. The germline V gene encodes CDR1 MNHEY and CDR2 SMNVEV (reference sequence). The CDR3 here is CASSLVQTNTEAFF. CDR3 sequence (DNA): TGTGCCAGCAGTTTAGTACAGACGAACACTGAAGCTTTCTTT.

There are a few counts of this clonotype. The chain employs TRBV29-1 and TRBJ2-7, with D perhaps being TRBD1 or TRBD2 (5 bases each). The CDR3 contains 12 residues. Trimming shortened V by 3 bases and J by 6 bases, and 12 bases separated the two germline ends. Germline V gene sequence: CDR1 SQVTM, CDR2 ANQGSEA. CDR3 residues: CSVEGVSAEQYF. The CDR3 DNA sequence: TGCAGCGTTGAGGGGGTTTCTGCCGAGCAGTACTTC.

At least ten counts were recorded for this clonotype. The V gene is TRBV27, the J gene TRBJ2-7; 7 bases match TRBD2. With 3 bases clipped from V and 5 bases from J, the junction kept 13 bases outside the gene matches. The CDR3 contains 16 residues. Germline CDR1 and CDR2: MNHEY and SMNVEV (reference sequence). The CDR3 reads CASSLRRENPIDEQYF. In DNA form, the CDR3 reads TGTGCCAGCAGTTTGAGGCGGGAGAACCCCATCGACGAGCAGTACTTC.

This clonotype has a count of ten or more. The chain couples TRBV28 to TRBJ2-7; no clear D. Trimming shortened V by 5 bases and J by 7 bases, and 18 bases separated the two germline ends. Germline CDR1 and CDR2: MDHEN and SYDVKM. The CDR3 runs 14 residues. The CDR3, as DNA: TGTGCCAGCAGTCCCCGGGTCTTTGTTAGTGAGCAGTACTTC. Its translation is CASSPRVFVSEQYF.

This clonotype came up many times. The genes are TRBV2 and TRBJ1-1; D is unclear. The CDR3 loop spans 16 amino acids. In germline, CDR1 is SNHLY, CDR2 FYNNEI. The V end lost 5 bases, the J end lost 5 bases, and 21 bases lay between the germline ends. Here the CDR3 reads CASSLQEFTTGTEAFF. CDR3 bases: TGTGCCAGCAGTCTTCAAGAATTCACCACTGGGACTGAAGCTTTCTTT.

This clonotype was found a few times. The chain has TRBV27 and TRBJ1-1, with a tentative D call TRBD1 (6 bases). Trimming stripped 5 bases from V and 0 bases from J, with 16 bases between. Germline V gene lookup returns CDR1 MNHEY and CDR2 SMNVEV (reference sequence). The CDR3 spans 16 residues. The CDR3 protein is CASSPFPTGMNTEAFF. The CDR3 DNA is TGTGCCAGCAGTCCCTTCCCGACAGGAATGAACACTGAAGCTTTCTTT.

Comments on this clonotype: A much more abundant neighbour one base away suggests this may be a read error. This sequence joins TRBV9 and TRBJ2-3, with D hard to call. This CDR3 is built from 13 residues. Germline-derived CDR1 and CDR2 are SGDLS and YYNGEE. The CDR3, as DNA: TGTGCCAGCAGCCCGACCCTCACAGATACGCAGTGTTTT. It is translated as CASSPTLTDTQCF.

This clonotype was seen a few times. The V call is TRBV28, the J call TRBJ1-4, with TRBD1 matching over 9 bases. After removal of 5 bases from V and 8 bases from J, the junction contained 6 bases not matched to a gene. Germline CDR1 and CDR2: MDHEN and SYDVKM. This CDR3 is built from 14 residues. The CDR3: CASSLQGAREKLFF. In nucleotides, the CDR3 is TGTGCCAGCAGTCTACAGGGGGCAAGAGAAAAACTGTTTTTT.

This clonotype was counted only a few times. The chain employs TRBV2 and TRBJ2-3; 11 bases map to TRBD1. Germline CDR1 SNHLY, CDR2 FYNNEI. V lost 1 base to trimming and J lost 2 bases; unmatched junction nucleotides: 2. The CDR3 has 16 residues. Written as DNA, the CDR3 is TGTGCCAGCAGTGAAGGGGACAGGGGGACCACAGATACGCAGTATTTT. This sequence encodes CASSEGDRGTTDTQYF.

This clonotype was recorded at least ten times. The chain carries TRBV24-1 and TRBJ2-1, with 7 bases that match TRBD1. There are 13 residues in the CDR3. Unmatched junction bases numbered 3, after V lost 9 bases and J lost 2 bases. Per the germline V gene, CDR1 is KGHDR and CDR2 is SFDVKD. This chain's CDR3 is CATLGQPYNEQFF. CDR3 DNA: TGTGCCACCCTGGGACAGCCCTACAATGAGCAGTTCTTC.